Listed below are T cell receptor beta chains from one sample, sequenced in a study of T cell responses to AZD1222 COVID-19 vaccine. TCRdb's table, derived via immunoSEQ multiplex PCR, lists solely in-frame clones and lacks some. The data hold around 200,000 clones, with approximately 93% observed a single time. The input for sequencing was peripheral blood, taken on day 0 of AZD1222 vaccination. The receptor source for this set is an adult in good health. Each CDR3 is given with its conserved first and last residue. The D gene is left open where the match is weak. Size values are once, few and many counts, or a class for expanded clones, and some rows have none.

abundance: NA; d_gene: NA; v_gene: TRBV19; j_gene: TRBJ1-5; CDR3aa: CASSMTGSQPQHF
abundance: NA; d_gene: TRBD1; v_gene: TRBV11-2; j_gene: TRBJ2-7; CDR3aa: CASNEGASYEQYF
abundance: NA; d_gene: NA; v_gene: TRBV4-1; j_gene: TRBJ1-5; CDR3aa: CASSQDRTVNQPQHF
abundance: NA; d_gene: NA; v_gene: TRBV6-1; j_gene: TRBJ1-2; CDR3aa: CASSEAGRANYGYTF
abundance: NA; d_gene: NA; v_gene: TRBV10-1; j_gene: TRBJ1-5; CDR3aa: CASSLREGQPQHF
abundance: NA; d_gene: NA; v_gene: TRBV29-1; j_gene: TRBJ2-1; CDR3aa: CSVGDPTGEQFF
abundance: NA; d_gene: TRBD1; v_gene: TRBV14; j_gene: TRBJ1-2; CDR3aa: CASSQGEGAHGYTF
abundance: NA; d_gene: NA; v_gene: TRBV19; j_gene: TRBJ1-5; CDR3aa: CASSRLGVNQPQHF
abundance: NA; d_gene: NA; v_gene: TRBV19; j_gene: TRBJ1-3; CDR3aa: CASSRAGQSSGNTIYF
abundance: NA; d_gene: TRBD1; v_gene: TRBV2; j_gene: TRBJ1-5; CDR3aa: CASSVAGGYQPQHF
abundance: once; d_gene: TRBD2; v_gene: TRBV3-1/TRBV3-2; j_gene: TRBJ2-5; CDR3aa: CASSYAHGTSGLETQYF
abundance: NA; d_gene: TRBD1; v_gene: TRBV4-1; j_gene: TRBJ1-2; CDR3aa: CASSQPDREMNGYTF
abundance: NA; d_gene: NA; v_gene: TRBV11-2; j_gene: TRBJ1-1; CDR3aa: CASSLGWEAFF
abundance: NA; d_gene: TRBD1; v_gene: TRBV4-2; j_gene: TRBJ1-5; CDR3aa: CASSQETGISNQPQHF
abundance: NA; d_gene: NA; v_gene: TRBV28; j_gene: TRBJ1-5; CDR3aa: CASFGVEPLNSNQPQHF
abundance: NA; d_gene: NA; v_gene: TRBV6-5; j_gene: TRBJ2-1; CDR3aa: CASSYYHPDNEQFF
abundance: NA; d_gene: TRBD1; v_gene: TRBV27; j_gene: TRBJ1-1; CDR3aa: CARDRGNTEAFF
abundance: once; d_gene: NA; v_gene: TRBV6-5; j_gene: TRBJ2-5; CDR3aa: CASRNGGRETQYF
abundance: NA; d_gene: NA; v_gene: TRBV14; j_gene: TRBJ2-1; CDR3aa: CASSQATGVVQFF
abundance: NA; d_gene: TRBD1; v_gene: TRBV11-2; j_gene: TRBJ2-1; CDR3aa: CASSRTGVGYNEQFF
abundance: NA; d_gene: NA; v_gene: TRBV18; j_gene: TRBJ1-1; CDR3aa: CASSTGDWGEYGEAFF
abundance: once; d_gene: NA; v_gene: TRBV20-1; j_gene: TRBJ1-4; CDR3aa: CSASPSTNEKLFF
abundance: NA; d_gene: TRBD1; v_gene: TRBV7-7; j_gene: TRBJ1-5; CDR3aa: CASSPGQLQPQHF
abundance: NA; d_gene: NA; v_gene: TRBV5-6; j_gene: TRBJ1-1; CDR3aa: CASSRGGTEAFF
abundance: NA; d_gene: TRBD1; v_gene: TRBV28; j_gene: TRBJ1-1; CDR3aa: CASTSTGATTEAFF
abundance: NA; d_gene: NA; v_gene: TRBV6-5; j_gene: TRBJ2-7; CDR3aa: CASSSSFPGHSYEQYF
abundance: NA; d_gene: NA; v_gene: TRBV19; j_gene: TRBJ1-1; CDR3aa: CASSIGGFTEAFF
abundance: NA; d_gene: TRBD2; v_gene: TRBV7-9; j_gene: TRBJ2-1; CDR3aa: CASSSIGTSGGAWDEQFF
abundance: NA; d_gene: NA; v_gene: TRBV7-2; j_gene: TRBJ1-2; CDR3aa: CASTLSGYGYTF
abundance: NA; d_gene: NA; v_gene: TRBV11-2; j_gene: TRBJ2-1; CDR3aa: CASRLRGGNEQFF
abundance: NA; d_gene: TRBD1; v_gene: TRBV6-5; j_gene: TRBJ1-6; CDR3aa: CASSPGQVGGSPLHF
abundance: NA; d_gene: NA; v_gene: TRBV18; j_gene: TRBJ2-7; CDR3aa: CASSPPGLVYEQYF
abundance: NA; d_gene: NA; v_gene: TRBV6-1; j_gene: TRBJ1-1; CDR3aa: CASSEAAATEAFF
abundance: NA; d_gene: NA; v_gene: TRBV6-5; j_gene: TRBJ2-1; CDR3aa: CASSPTWSSYNEQFF
abundance: NA; d_gene: TRBD2; v_gene: TRBV6-1; j_gene: TRBJ2-7; CDR3aa: CASSEVAGGPYEQYF
abundance: NA; d_gene: NA; v_gene: TRBV6-2/TRBV6-3; j_gene: TRBJ2-7; CDR3aa: CASSSDRYSYEQYF
abundance: NA; d_gene: NA; v_gene: TRBV27; j_gene: TRBJ1-2; CDR3aa: CASTKKGYGYTF
abundance: NA; d_gene: NA; v_gene: TRBV27; j_gene: TRBJ2-1; CDR3aa: CASRGPSSYNEQFF
abundance: NA; d_gene: NA; v_gene: TRBV19; j_gene: TRBJ1-1; CDR3aa: CASSIGGNTEAFF
abundance: NA; d_gene: TRBD1; v_gene: TRBV10-1; j_gene: TRBJ1-1; CDR3aa: CASSDSRTGDEAFF
abundance: NA; d_gene: NA; v_gene: TRBV19; j_gene: TRBJ2-1; CDR3aa: CASSGQNEQFF
abundance: NA; d_gene: NA; v_gene: TRBV6-4; j_gene: TRBJ1-1; CDR3aa: CASPVGAGPFYTEAFF
abundance: many; d_gene: NA; v_gene: TRBV5-1; j_gene: TRBJ2-2; CDR3aa: CASSLEPGLAGELFF
abundance: NA; d_gene: TRBD1; v_gene: TRBV14; j_gene: TRBJ2-4; CDR3aa: CASSHFWFGAPGQGTNIQYF
abundance: NA; d_gene: NA; v_gene: TRBV29-1; j_gene: TRBJ1-2; CDR3aa: CSGTSNYGYTF
abundance: NA; d_gene: TRBD2; v_gene: TRBV10-1; j_gene: TRBJ2-1; CDR3aa: CASSELSSGDNEQFF
abundance: NA; d_gene: TRBD2; v_gene: TRBV6-5; j_gene: TRBJ2-1; CDR3aa: CASRLGLAGPQFF
abundance: NA; d_gene: NA; v_gene: TRBV11-2; j_gene: TRBJ2-1; CDR3aa: CASSLVKGTRNEQFF
abundance: NA; d_gene: TRBD1; v_gene: TRBV3-1/TRBV3-2; j_gene: TRBJ1-2; CDR3aa: CASSRRGTGAALSEGYTF
abundance: once; d_gene: TRBD1; v_gene: TRBV7-9; j_gene: TRBJ1-4; CDR3aa: CASSLAARGPDEKLFF
abundance: NA; d_gene: TRBD2; v_gene: TRBV5-4; j_gene: TRBJ2-7; CDR3aa: CASSIRLAGPPGLDF
abundance: NA; d_gene: TRBD2; v_gene: TRBV29-1; j_gene: TRBJ2-2; CDR3aa: CSDDSGRAAGELFF
abundance: NA; d_gene: NA; v_gene: TRBV15; j_gene: TRBJ1-2; CDR3aa: CATKRAEVYGYTF
abundance: NA; d_gene: NA; v_gene: TRBV7-9; j_gene: TRBJ1-1; CDR3aa: CASSRGHLAVTEAFF
abundance: few; d_gene: NA; v_gene: TRBV18; j_gene: TRBJ1-1; CDR3aa: CASSPPVTEAFF
abundance: NA; d_gene: NA; v_gene: TRBV19; j_gene: TRBJ1-3; CDR3aa: CASSIQGAGNTIYF
abundance: NA; d_gene: TRBD2; v_gene: TRBV5-1; j_gene: TRBJ2-7; CDR3aa: CASSGGGSSYEQYF
abundance: NA; d_gene: NA; v_gene: TRBV19; j_gene: TRBJ1-2; CDR3aa: CASSIIGAPGYTF